Listed here are 2 T cell receptor beta chains from one sample, sequenced in a study of shared clonotypes between healthy human individuals. The repertoire was sequenced with immunoSEQ multiplex PCR; TCRdb's copy has only in-frame clones and lacks some. The sample lists roughly 1,600,000 clones, 97% to 99% seen once, with under 0.45% in the top ten. Sequences were obtained from naive CD4+ T cells sorted from blood. The subset is: CD45RA+ positively selected. These receptors originate from a man aged 25 to 40 in good health.

This clone was counted a single time. The chain carries TRBV14 and TRBJ2-6; D tentatively reads TRBD1 or TRBD2 (6 bases each). Germline V gene data show CDR1 as SGHDN and CDR2 as FVKESK. This CDR3 comprises 16 residues. V was trimmed by 3 bases and J by 3 bases, leaving 12 bases between them. The CDR3 region has the DNA TGTGCCAGCAGCCATATAGGGGGGCTTGGGGCCAACGTCCTGACTTTC. As protein: CASSHIGGLGANVLTF.

Of note for this clone: Other DNA sequences in this sample translate to the same CDR3. This rearrangement joins TRBV30 to TRBJ1-1; D uncertain. V lost 0 bases and J 5 bases, leaving 4 bases between the germline ends. This CDR3 comprises 11 residues. Germline CDR1 and CDR2: GTSNPN and SVGIG (reference sequence). CDR3 sequence reads: CAWSVLTEAFF. The CDR3 bases are TGTGCCTGGAGTGTACTAACTGAAGCTTTCTTT.